This T cell receptor (beta chain) came from a study of T cell changes during pregnancy in multiple sclerosis. Sequencing used immunoSEQ multiplex PCR; TCRdb keeps in-frame clones, though not all of them. The table includes approximately 94,000 clones, roughly 90% detected once. Trimming took off 4 bases at V and 2 bases at J, with 8 bases between the two ends. The length of the CDR3 is 13 residues. From germline, CDR1 is SNHLY and CDR2 FYNNEI. This specimen consisted of peripheral blood, obtained after pregnancy. The rearrangement links TRBV2 to TRBJ2-5; D gene uncertain. This sequence was found in a female donor with multiple sclerosis, enrolled in a pregnancy study. The CDR3 here is CASSGQRQETQYF. As DNA, the CDR3 is TGTGCCAGCAGTGGGCAGCGTCAAGAGACCCAGTACTTC.